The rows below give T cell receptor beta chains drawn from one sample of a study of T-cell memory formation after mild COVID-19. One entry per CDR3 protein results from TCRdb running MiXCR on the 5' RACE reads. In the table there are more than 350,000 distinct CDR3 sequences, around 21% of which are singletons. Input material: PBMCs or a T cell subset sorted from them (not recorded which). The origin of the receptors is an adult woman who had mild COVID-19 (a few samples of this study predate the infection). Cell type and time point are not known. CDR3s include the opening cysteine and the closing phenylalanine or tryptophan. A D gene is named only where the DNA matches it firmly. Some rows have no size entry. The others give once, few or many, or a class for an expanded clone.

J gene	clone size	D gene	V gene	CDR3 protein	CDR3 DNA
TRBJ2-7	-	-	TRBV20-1	CSANEGRTVPYEQYF	TGCAGTGCCAATGAAGGACGGACGGTCCCCTACGAGCAGTACTTC
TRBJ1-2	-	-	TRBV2	CASSEWRDYGYTF	TGTGCCAGCAGTGAGTGGAGGGACTATGGCTACACCTTC
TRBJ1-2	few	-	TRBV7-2	CASSLAGTNYGYTF	TGTGCCAGCAGCTTAGCAGGGACCAACTATGGCTACACCTTC
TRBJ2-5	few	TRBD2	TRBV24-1	CATSDPSGSGETQYF	TGTGCCACCAGTGATCCGAGCGGGAGCGGTGAGACCCAGTACTTC
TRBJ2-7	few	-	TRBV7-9	CASRLGQNYEQYF	TGTGCCAGCAGACTCGGACAGAACTACGAGCAGTACTTC
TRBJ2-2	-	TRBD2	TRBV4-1	CASSYGLLAGLNTGELFF	TGCGCCAGCAGCTATGGCCTTCTAGCGGGGTTGAACACCGGGGAGCTGTTTTTT
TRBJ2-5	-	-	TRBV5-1	CASSLDGKGTQYF	TGCGCCAGCAGCTTGGATGGAAAGGGGACCCAGTACTTC
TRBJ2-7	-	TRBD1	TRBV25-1	CASSGTGALTPRQYF	TGTGCCAGCAGTGGTACAGGGGCCTTAACGCCACGGCAGTACTTC
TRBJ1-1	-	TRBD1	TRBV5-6	CASSSWTGWETEAFF	TGTGCCAGCAGCTCGTGGACAGGGTGGGAGACTGAAGCTTTCTTT
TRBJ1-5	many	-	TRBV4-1	CASSQVGGNQPQHF	TGCGCCAGCAGCCAAGTGGGAGGTAATCAGCCCCAGCATTTT
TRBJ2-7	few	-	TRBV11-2	CASSLGAARYEQYF	TGTGCCAGCAGCTTAGGGGCGGCCAGGTACGAGCAGTACTTC
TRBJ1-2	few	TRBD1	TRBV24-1	CATSDQGTGGHYGYTF	TGTGCCACCAGTGACCAAGGGACAGGGGGGCACTATGGCTACACCTTC
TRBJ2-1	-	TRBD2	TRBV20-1	CSASLAGYLFSYNEQFF	TGCAGTGCTAGTCTAGCGGGATACCTCTTCTCCTACAATGAGCAGTTCTTC
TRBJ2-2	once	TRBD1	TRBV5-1	CASRGQGKAGELFF	TGCGCCAGCAGAGGACAGGGTAAAGCCGGGGAGCTGTTTTTT
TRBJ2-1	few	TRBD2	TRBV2	CASIQRGISSYNEQFF	TGTGCCAGCATCCAGCGGGGGATAAGCTCCTACAATGAGCAGTTCTTC
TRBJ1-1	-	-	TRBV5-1	CASSLGQENTEAFF	TGCGCCAGCAGCTTGGGACAGGAGAACACTGAAGCTTTCTTT
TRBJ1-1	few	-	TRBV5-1	CASSYRDGMNTEAFF	TGCGCCAGCAGCTACCGGGACGGGATGAACACTGAAGCTTTCTTT
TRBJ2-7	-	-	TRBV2	CASRPVPYEQYF	TGTGCCAGCAGACCGGTCCCCTACGAGCAGTACTTC
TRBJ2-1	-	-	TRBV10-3	CAISDRGDSYNEQFF	TGTGCCATCAGTGACCGGGGCGACTCCTACAATGAGCAGTTCTTC
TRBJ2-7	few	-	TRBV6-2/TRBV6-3	CASSRTPDARQYF	TGTGCCAGCAGTCGGACCCCGGACGCGCGGCAGTACTTC
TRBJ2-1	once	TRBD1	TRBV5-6	CASSTHTGADEYNEQFF	TGTGCCAGCAGCACTCATACAGGGGCCGACGAGTACAATGAGCAGTTCTTC
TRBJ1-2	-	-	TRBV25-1	CASSEQGSFTYGYTF	TGTGCCAGCAGTGAGCAGGGATCGTTTACCTATGGCTACACCTTC
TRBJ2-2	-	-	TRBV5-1	CASSQGHSTGELFF	TGCGCCAGCAGCCAGGGTCACAGCACCGGGGAGCTGTTTTTT
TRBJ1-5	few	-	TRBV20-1	CSARKQRGGNQPQHF	TGCAGTGCTAGGAAACAGAGGGGGGGCAATCAGCCCCAGCATTTT
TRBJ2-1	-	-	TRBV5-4	CASSLELVSYNEQFF	TGTGCCAGCAGCTTGGAATTAGTCTCCTACAATGAGCAGTTCTTC
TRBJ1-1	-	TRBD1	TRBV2	CASRERQGEAFF	TGTGCCAGCAGGGAACGACAGGGTGAAGCTTTCTTT
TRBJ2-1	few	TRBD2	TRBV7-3	CASSSLGLVFEEHNEQFF	TGTGCCAGCAGTTCACTGGGACTAGTCTTCGAAGAACACAATGAGCAGTTCTTC
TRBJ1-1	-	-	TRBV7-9	CASSHEEAFF	TGTGCCAGCAGCCATGAGGAAGCTTTCTTT
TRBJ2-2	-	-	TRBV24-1	CATSAMNTGELFF	TGTGCCACCAGTGCCATGAACACCGGGGAGCTGTTTTTT
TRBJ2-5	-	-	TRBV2	CASSEWSETQYF	TGTGCCAGCAGTGAATGGTCGGAGACCCAGTACTTC
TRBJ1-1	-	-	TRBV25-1	CASSRRGGRSEAFF	TGTGCCAGCAGTCGCCGAGGTGGGCGGAGTGAAGCTTTCTTT
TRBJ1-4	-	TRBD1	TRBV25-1	CASSELSGGLPLLFF	TGTGCCAGCAGTGAGTTGTCAGGGGGATTACCATTGCTGTTTTTT
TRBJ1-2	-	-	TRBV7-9	CASSLGFSGGYTF	TGTGCCAGCAGCTTAGGGTTTTCGGGTGGCTACACCTTC
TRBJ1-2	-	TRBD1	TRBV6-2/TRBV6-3	CASSYSTGENGYTF	TGTGCCAGCAGTTACTCTACAGGGGAAAATGGCTACACCTTC
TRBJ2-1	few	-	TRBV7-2	CASSFGGGEQFF	TGTGCCAGCAGCTTCGGTGGTGGTGAGCAGTTCTTC
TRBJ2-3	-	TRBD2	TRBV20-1	CSAEGTTPIPDTQYF	TGCAGTGCTGAGGGGACTACCCCGATTCCTGATACGCAGTATTTT
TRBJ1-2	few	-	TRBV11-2	CASSLEGSVNYGYTF	TGTGCCAGCAGCTTAGAGGGTAGTGTTAACTATGGCTACACCTTC
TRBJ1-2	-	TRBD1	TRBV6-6	CASSKTGETDGYTF	TGTGCCAGCAGTAAGACAGGGGAGACGGATGGCTACACCTTC
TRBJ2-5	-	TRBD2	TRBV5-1	CASSLGPTAGGKETQYF	TGCGCCAGCAGCTTGGGGCCTACGGCGGGAGGGAAAGAGACCCAGTACTTC
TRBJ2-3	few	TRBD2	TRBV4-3	CASSQYNRRTSGPTDTQYF	TGCGCCAGCAGCCAATACAACCGACGGACTAGCGGACCCACAGATACGCAGTATTTT
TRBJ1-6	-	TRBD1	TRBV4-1	CASSQGPGTDYNSPLHF	TGCGCCAGCAGCCAAGGCCCGGGGACAGACTATAATTCACCCCTCCACTTT
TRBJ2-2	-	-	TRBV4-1	CASSQGGGANTGELFF	TGCGCCAGCAGCCAGGGAGGGGGGGCGAACACCGGGGAGCTGTTTTTT
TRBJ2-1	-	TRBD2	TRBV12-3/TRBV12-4	CASSSLSGSLNEQFF	TGTGCCAGCAGTTCTCTTAGCGGGAGTTTAAATGAGCAGTTCTTC
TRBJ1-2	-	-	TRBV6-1	CASSDIQGAYYGYTF	TGTGCCAGCAGTGATATTCAGGGAGCGTACTATGGCTACACCTTC
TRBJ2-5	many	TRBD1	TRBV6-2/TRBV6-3	CASSGTAETQYF	TGTGCCAGCAGTGGGACAGCCGAGACCCAGTACTTC
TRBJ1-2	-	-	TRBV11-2	CASSLGINHRVSGGYTF	TGTGCCAGCAGCTTAGGAATTAATCACAGGGTTTCGGGGGGCTACACCTTC
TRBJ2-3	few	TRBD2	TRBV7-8	CASSPASGSTDTQYF	TGTGCCAGCAGCCCGGCTAGCGGGAGTACAGATACGCAGTATTTT
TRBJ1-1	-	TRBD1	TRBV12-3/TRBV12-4	CASRPGTVGEAFF	TGTGCCAGCAGACCCGGGACAGTGGGTGAAGCTTTCTTT
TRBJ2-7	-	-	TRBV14	CASSRITGPDEQYF	TGTGCCAGCAGTCGTATTACAGGGCCCGACGAGCAGTACTTC
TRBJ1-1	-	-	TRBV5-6	CASSLAGGRGMYLLETEAFF	TGTGCCAGCAGCTTGGCCGGGGGCAGGGGAATGTACCTTTTAGAGACTGAAGCTTTCTTT
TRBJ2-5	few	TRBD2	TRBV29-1	CSGRTTSGKETQYF	TGCAGCGGCCGGACGACTAGCGGGAAGGAGACCCAGTACTTC
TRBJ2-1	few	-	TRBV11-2	CASSLDRRVPYNEQFF	TGTGCCAGCAGCTTAGATCGGAGGGTACCCTACAATGAGCAGTTCTTC